Here is one T cell receptor beta chain with its context. Its antigen is as yet unknown. TCRdb keeps only in-frame clones here, not all; method: immunoSEQ multiplex PCR. The sample consists of about 2 million clones, approximately 94% of them appearing once. This sample is part of a study of shared clonotypes between healthy human individuals. Overall study findings and caveats: In a handful of donors, about 5% of naive CD4 clonotypes appeared in common.

The germline CDR1 and CDR2 sequences are SGHVS and FQNEAQ. The CDR3 totals 15 residues. V gave up 4 bases and J gave up 2 bases; unmatched junction bases: 4. Terminally differentiated effector memory CD45RA+ cells were excluded by CCR7 positive selection of CD45RO-negative cells. The V call is TRBV7-8, the J call TRBJ2-7, with TRBD1 matching 11 bases. Sequencing input: naive CD8+ T cells sorted from blood. The sequence derives from a young man in good health. CDR3 residues: CASSWGQGVAYEQYF. The CDR3 bases are TGTGCCAGCAGCTGGGGACAGGGGGTGGCCTACGAGCAGTACTTC.